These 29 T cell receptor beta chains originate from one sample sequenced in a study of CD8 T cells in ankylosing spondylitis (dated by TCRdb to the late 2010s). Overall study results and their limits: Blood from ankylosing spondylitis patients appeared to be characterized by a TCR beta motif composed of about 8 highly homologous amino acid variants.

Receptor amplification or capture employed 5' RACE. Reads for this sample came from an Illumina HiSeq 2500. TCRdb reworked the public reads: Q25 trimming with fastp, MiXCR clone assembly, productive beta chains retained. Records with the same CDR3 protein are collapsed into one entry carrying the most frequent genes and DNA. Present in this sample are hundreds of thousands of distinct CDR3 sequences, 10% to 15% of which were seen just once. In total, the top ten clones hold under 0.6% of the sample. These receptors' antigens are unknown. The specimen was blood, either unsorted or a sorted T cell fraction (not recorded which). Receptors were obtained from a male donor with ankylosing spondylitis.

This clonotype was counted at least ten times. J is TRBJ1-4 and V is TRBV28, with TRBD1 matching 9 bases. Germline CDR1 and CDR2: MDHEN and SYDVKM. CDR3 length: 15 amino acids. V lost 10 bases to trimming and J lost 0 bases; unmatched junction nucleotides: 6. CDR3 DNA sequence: TGTGCCATCGGACAGGGGCAAACAACTAATGAAAAACTGTTTTTT. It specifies CAIGQGQTTNEKLFF. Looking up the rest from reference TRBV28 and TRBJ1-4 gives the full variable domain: DVKVTQSSRYLVKRTGEKVFLECVQDMDHENMFWYRQDPGLGLRLIYFSYDVKMKEKGDIPEGYSVSREKKERFSLILESASTNQTSMYLCAIGQGQTTNEKLFFGSGTQLSVL.

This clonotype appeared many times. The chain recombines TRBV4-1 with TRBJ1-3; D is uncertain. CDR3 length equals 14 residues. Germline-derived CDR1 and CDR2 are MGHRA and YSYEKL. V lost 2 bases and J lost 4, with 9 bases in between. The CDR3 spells CASSQLTGGNTIYF. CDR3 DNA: TGCGCCAGCAGCCAACTGACCGGCGGAAACACCATATATTTT.

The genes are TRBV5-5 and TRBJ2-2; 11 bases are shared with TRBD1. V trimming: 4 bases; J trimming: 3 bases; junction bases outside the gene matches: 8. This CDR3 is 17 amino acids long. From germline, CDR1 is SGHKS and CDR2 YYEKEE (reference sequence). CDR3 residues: CASSPGPGQGDTGELFF. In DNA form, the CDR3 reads TGTGCCAGCAGCCCTGGACCGGGACAGGGGGACACCGGGGAGCTGTTTTTT.

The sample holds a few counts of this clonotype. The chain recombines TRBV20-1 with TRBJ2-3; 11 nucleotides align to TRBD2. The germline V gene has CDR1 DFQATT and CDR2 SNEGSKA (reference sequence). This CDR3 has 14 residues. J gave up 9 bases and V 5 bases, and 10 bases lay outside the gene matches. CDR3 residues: CSASGLAATGTQYF. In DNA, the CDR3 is TGCAGTGCTTCGGGACTAGCGGCGACCGGGACGCAGTATTTT.

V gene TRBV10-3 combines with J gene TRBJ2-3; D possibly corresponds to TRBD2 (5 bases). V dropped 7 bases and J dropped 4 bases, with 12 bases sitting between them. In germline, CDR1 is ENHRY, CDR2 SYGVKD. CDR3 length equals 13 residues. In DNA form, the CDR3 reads TGTGCCATCATGAGAGGGATTCCAGATACGCAGTATTTT. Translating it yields CAIMRGIPDTQYF.

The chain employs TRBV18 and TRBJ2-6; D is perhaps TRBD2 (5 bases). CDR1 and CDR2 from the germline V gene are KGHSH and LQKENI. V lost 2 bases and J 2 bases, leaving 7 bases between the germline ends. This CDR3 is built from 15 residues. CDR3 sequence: CASSPGLPGANVLTF. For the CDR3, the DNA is TGTGCCAGCTCACCAGGACTTCCTGGGGCCAACGTCCTGACTTTC.

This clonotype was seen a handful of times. CDR3 sequence reads: CASAGVGQGQSYEQYF. The CDR3 DNA sequence: TGTGCCAGCGCGGGAGTGGGGCAGGGCCAATCCTACGAGCAGTACTTC. This chain uses TRBV4-2 with TRBJ2-7; the match to TRBD2 covers 7 bases. Germline V gives CDR1 LGHNA, CDR2 YNFKEQ. The CDR3 spans 16 residues. V shed 8 bases, J shed 1 base, and the junction held 14 bases outside the gene matches.

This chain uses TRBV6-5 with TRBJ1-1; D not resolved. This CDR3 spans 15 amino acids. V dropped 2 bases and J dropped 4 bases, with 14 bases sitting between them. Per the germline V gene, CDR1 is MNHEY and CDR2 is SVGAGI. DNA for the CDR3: TGTGCCAGCAGTTACGCAGGCCAGATTGGCACTGAAGCTTTCTTT. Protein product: CASSYAGQIGTEAFF.

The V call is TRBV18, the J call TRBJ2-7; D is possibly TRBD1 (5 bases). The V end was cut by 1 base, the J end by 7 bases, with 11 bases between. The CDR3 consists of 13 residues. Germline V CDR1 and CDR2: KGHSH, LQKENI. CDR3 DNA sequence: TGTGCCAGCTCACCACATCAGGGCTCAGAGCAGTACTTC. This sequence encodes CASSPHQGSEQYF.

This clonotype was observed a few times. CDR3 nucleotide sequence: TGCAGCGTTACCCGGACTAGCGAACTCTCCTACGAGCAGTACTTC. Encoded protein: CSVTRTSELSYEQYF. V gene TRBV29-1 combines with J gene TRBJ2-7, with 9 bases fitting TRBD2. V shed 5 bases, J shed 0 bases, and the junction held 8 bases outside the gene matches. The CDR3 loop spans 15 amino acids. Per the germline V gene, CDR1 is SQVTM and CDR2 is ANQGSEA.

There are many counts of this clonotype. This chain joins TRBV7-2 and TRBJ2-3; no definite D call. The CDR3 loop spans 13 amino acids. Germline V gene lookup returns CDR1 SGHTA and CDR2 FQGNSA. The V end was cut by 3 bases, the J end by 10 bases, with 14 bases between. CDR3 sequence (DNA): TGTGCCAGCAGCTTGGGCCAACGTAAGGCGCAGTATTTT. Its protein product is CASSLGQRKAQYF.

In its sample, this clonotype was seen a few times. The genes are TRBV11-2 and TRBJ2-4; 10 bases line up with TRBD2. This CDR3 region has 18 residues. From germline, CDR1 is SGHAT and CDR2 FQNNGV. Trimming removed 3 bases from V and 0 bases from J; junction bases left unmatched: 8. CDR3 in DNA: TGTGCCAGCAGCTTGGTAGCGGGGGGCGTTATAGCCAAAAACATTCAGTACTTC. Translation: CASSLVAGGVIAKNIQYF.

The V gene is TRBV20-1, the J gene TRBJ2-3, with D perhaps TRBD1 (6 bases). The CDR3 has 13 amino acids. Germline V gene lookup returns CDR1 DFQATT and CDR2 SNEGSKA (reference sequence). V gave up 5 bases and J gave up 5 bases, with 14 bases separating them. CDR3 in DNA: TGCAGTGCTCTCGGACAGTTTGTAGATACGCAGTATTTT. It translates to CSALGQFVDTQYF.

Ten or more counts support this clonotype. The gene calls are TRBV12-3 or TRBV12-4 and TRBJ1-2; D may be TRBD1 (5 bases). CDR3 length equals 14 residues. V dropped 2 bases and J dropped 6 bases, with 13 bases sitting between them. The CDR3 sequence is CASSLWQGGDGYTF. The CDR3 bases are TGTGCCAGCAGTTTATGGCAGGGCGGTGATGGCTACACCTTC.

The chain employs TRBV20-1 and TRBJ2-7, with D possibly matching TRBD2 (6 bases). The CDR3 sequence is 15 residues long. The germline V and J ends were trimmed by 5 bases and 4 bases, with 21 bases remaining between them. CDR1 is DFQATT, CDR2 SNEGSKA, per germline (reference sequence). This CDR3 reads CSAAEPPSGLYEQYF. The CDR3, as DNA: TGCAGTGCTGCCGAACCCCCCAGCGGGCTTTACGAGCAGTACTTC.

CDR3 coding DNA: TGTGCCAGCAGCTTAGCTCCGGGGACTATCACCGGGGAGCTGTTTTTT. Translated: CASSLAPGTITGELFF. J is TRBJ2-2 and V is TRBV7-9, with 7 positions matching TRBD2. Trimming removed 0 bases from V and 4 bases from J; junction bases left unmatched: 5. CDR3 size: 16 residues. Per germline, CDR1 SEHNR and CDR2 FQNEAQ (reference sequence).

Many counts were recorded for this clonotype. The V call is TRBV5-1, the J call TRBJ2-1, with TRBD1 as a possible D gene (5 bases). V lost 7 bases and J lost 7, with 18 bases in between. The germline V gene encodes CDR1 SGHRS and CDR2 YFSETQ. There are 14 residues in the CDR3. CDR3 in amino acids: CASRLGQGSNEQFF. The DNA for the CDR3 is TGCGCCAGCCGTCTCGGGCAGGGTAGTAATGAGCAGTTCTTC. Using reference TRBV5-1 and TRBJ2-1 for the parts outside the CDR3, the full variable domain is KAGVTQTPRYLIKTRGQQVTLSCSPISGHRSVSWYQQTPGQGLQFLFEYFSETQRNKGNFPGRFSGRQFSNSRSEMNVSTLELGDSALYLCASRLGQGSNEQFFGPGTRLTVL.

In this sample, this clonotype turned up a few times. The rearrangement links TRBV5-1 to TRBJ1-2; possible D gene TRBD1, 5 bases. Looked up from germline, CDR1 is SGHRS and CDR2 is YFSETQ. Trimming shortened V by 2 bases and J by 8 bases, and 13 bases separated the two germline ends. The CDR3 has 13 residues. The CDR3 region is CASSFTGVDGYTF. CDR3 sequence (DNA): TGCGCCAGCAGCTTCACGGGGGTTGACGGCTACACCTTC.

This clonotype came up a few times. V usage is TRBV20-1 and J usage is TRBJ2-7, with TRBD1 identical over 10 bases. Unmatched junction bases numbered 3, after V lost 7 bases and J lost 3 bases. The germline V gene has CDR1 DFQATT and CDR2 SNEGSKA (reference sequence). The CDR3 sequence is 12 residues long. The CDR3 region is CSVRDRGYEQYF. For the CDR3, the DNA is TGCAGTGTCCGGGACAGGGGCTACGAGCAGTACTTC.

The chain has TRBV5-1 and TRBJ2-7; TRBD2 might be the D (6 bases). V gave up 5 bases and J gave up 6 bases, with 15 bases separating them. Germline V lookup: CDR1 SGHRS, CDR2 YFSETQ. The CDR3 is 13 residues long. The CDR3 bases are TGCGCCAGCAGGCGGGGCGGCTTAAGCGAGCAGTACTTC. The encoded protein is CASRRGGLSEQYF.

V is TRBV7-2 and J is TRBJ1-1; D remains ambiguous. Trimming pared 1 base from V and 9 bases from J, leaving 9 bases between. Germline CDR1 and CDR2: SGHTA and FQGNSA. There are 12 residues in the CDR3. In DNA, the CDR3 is TGTGCCAGCAGCTTAGATTCCCGGAAAGCTTTCTTT. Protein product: CASSLDSRKAFF.

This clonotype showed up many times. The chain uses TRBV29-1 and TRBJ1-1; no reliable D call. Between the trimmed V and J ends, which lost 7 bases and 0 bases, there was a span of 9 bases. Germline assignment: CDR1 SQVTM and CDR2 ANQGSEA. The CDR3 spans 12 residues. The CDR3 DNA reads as TGCAGCGCTATAAAAGTGAACACTGAAGCTTTCTTT. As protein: CSAIKVNTEAFF.

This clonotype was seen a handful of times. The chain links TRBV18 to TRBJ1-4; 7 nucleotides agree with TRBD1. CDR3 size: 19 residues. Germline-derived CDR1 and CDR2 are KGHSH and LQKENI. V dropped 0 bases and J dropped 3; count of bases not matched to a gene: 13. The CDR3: CASSPPMGQKGRANEKLFF. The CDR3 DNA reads TGTGCCAGCTCACCACCGATGGGACAGAAAGGAAGGGCTAATGAAAAACTGTTTTTT.

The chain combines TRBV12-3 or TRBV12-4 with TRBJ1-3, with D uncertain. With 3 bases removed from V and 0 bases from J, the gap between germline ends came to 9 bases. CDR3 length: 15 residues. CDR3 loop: CASSLGGNSGNTIYF. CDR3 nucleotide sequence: TGTGCCAGCAGTTTGGGAGGCAACTCTGGAAACACCATATATTTT.

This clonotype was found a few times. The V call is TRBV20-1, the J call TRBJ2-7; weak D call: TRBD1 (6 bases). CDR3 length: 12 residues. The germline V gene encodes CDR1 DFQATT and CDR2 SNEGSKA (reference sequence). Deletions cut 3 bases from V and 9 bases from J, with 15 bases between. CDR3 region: CSARGDTRGQYF. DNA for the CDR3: TGCAGTGCTAGGGGGGACACTCGGGGGCAGTACTTC.

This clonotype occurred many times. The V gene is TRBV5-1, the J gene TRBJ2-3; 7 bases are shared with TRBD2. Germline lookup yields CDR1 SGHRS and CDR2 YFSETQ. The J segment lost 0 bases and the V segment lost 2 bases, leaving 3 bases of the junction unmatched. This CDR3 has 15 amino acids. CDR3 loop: CASSFVAGSTDTQYF. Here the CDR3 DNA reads TGCGCCAGCAGCTTTGTAGCGGGCAGCACAGATACGCAGTATTTT.

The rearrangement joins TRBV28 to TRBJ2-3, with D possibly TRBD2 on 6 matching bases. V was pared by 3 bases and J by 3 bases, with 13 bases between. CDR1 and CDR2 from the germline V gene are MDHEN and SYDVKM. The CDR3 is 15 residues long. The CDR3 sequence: CASSFLSGETDTQYF. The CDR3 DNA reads TGTGCCAGCAGTTTTTTGTCGGGAGAAACAGATACGCAGTATTTT.

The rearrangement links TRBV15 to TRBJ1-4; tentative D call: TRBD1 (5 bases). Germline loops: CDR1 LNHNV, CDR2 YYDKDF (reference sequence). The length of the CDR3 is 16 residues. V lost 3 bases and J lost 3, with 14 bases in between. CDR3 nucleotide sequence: TGTGCCACCAGCAGGGGCAGGGTGGCACCTAATGAAAAACTGTTTTTT. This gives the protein CATSRGRVAPNEKLFF.

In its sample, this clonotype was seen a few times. The CDR3 nucleotides are TGTGCCATATTTACAGGATATGGCTACACCTTC. Translated, it gives CAIFTGYGYTF. The gene calls are TRBV6-5 and TRBJ1-2, with D perhaps matching TRBD1 (5 bases). The germline V gene encodes CDR1 MNHEY and CDR2 SVGAGI. This CDR3 is 11 amino acids long. The V gene lost 10 bases and the J gene lost 5 bases, with 11 bases spanning the gap.